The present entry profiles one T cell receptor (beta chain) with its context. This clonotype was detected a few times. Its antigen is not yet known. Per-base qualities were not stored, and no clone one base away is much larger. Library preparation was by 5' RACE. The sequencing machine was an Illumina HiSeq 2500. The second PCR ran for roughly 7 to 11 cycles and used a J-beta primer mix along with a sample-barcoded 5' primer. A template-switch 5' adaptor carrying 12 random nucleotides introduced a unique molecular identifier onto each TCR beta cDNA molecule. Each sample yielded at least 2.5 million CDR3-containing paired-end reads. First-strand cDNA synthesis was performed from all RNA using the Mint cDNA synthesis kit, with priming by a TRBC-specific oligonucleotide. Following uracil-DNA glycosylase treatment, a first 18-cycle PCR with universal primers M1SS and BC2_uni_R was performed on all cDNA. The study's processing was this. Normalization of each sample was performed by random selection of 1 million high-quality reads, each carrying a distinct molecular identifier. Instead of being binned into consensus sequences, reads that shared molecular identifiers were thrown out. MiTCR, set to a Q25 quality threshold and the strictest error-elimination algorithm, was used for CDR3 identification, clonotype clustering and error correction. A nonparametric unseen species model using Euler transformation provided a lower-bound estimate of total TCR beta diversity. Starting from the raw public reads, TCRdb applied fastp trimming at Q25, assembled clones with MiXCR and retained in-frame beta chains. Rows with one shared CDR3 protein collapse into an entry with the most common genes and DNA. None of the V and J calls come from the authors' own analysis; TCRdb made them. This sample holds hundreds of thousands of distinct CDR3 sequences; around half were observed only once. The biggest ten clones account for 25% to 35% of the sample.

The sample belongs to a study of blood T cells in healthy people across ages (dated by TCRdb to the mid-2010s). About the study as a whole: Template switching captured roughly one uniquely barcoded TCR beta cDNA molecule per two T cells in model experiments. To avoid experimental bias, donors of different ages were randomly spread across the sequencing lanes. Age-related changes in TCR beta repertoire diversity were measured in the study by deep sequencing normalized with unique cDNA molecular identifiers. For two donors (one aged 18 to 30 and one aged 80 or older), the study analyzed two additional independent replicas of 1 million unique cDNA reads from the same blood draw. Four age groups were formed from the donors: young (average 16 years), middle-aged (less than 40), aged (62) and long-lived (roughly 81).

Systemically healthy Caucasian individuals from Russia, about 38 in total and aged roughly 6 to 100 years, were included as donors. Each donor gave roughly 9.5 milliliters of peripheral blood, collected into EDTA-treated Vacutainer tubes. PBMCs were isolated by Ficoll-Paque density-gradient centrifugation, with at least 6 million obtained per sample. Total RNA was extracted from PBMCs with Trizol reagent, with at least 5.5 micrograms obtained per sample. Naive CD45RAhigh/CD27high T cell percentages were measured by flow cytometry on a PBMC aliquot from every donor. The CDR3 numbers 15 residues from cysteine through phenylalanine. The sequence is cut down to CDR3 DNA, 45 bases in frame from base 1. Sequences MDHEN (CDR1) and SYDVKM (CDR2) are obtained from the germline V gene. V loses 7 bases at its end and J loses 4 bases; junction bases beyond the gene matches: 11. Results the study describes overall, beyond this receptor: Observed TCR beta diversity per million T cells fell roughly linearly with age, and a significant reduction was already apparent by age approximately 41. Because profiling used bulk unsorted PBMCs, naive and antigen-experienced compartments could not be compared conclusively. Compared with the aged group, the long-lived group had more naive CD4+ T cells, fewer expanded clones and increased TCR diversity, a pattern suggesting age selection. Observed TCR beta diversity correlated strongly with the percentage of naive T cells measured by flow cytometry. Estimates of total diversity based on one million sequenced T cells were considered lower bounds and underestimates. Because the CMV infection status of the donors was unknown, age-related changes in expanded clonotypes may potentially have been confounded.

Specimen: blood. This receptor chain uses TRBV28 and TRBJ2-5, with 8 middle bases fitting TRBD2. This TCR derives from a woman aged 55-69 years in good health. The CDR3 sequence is CASTSTLAVGETQYF. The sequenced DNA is TGTGCCAGCACATCGACACTAGCGGTCGGAGAGACCCAGTACTTC.